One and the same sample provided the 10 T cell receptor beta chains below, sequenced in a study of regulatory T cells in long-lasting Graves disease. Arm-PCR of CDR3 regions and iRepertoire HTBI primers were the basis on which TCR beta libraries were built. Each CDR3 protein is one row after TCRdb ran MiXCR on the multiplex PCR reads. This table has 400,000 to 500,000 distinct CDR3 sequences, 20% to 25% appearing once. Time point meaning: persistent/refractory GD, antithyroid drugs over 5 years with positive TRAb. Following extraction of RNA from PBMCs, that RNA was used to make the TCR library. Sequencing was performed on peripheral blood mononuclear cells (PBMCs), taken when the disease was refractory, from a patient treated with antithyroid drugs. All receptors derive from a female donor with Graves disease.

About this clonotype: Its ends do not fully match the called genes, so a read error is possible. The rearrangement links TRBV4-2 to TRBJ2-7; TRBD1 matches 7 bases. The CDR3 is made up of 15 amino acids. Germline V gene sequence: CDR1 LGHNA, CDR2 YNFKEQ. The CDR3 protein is CASSHETGVGYEQYF. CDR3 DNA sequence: TGCGCCAGCAGCCACGAAACAGGGGTAGGCTACGAGCAGTACTTC.

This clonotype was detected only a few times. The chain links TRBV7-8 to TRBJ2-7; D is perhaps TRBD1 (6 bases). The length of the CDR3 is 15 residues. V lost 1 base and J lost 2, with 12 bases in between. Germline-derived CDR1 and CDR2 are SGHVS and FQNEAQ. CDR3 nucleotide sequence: TGTGCCAGCAGCTTAGTCCCAGGGGCGGCCTACGAGCAGTACTTC. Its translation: CASSLVPGAAYEQYF.

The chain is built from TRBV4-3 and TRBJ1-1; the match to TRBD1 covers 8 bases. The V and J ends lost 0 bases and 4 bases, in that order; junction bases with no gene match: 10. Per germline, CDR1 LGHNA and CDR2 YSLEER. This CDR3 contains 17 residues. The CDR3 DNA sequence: TGCGCCAGCAGCCAAGACCTAGAGGACAGGGTAGGCACTGAAGCTTTCTTT. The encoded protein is CASSQDLEDRVGTEAFF.

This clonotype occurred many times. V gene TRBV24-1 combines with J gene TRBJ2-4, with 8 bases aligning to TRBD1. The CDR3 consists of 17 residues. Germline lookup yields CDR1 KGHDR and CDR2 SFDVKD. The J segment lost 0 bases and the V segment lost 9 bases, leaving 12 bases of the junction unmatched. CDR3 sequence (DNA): TGTGCCACCCCCCCGGAGGACAGGGAATTAGCCAAAAACATTCAGTACTTC. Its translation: CATPPEDRELAKNIQYF.

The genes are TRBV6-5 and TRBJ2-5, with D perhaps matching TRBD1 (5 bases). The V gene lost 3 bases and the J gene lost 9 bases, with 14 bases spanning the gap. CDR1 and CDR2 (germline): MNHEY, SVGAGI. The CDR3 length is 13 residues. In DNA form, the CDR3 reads TGTGCCAGCAGTTATTATGAGCAAGGGGCCCAGTACTTC. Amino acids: CASSYYEQGAQYF.

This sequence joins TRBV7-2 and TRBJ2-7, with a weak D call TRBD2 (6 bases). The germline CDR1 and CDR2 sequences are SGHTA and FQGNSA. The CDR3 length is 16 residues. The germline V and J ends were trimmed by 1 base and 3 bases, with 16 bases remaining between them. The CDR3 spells CASSLVDGSARYEQYF. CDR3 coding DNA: TGTGCCAGCAGCTTAGTGGACGGGAGCGCCCGCTACGAGCAGTACTTC.

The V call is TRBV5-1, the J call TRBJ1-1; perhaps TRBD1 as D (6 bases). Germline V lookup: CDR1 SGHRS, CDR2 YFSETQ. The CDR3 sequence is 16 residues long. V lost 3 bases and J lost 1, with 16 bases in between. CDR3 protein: CASSSTYRVRNTEAFF. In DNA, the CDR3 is TGCGCCAGCAGCTCCACTTACAGGGTTAGGAACACTGAAGCTTTCTTT.

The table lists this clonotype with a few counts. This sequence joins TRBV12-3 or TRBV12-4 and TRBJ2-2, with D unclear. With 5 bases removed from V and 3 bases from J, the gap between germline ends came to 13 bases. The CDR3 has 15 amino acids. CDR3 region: CASSARAVDTGELFF. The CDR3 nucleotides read TGTGCCAGCAGTGCTCGGGCCGTTGACACCGGGGAGCTGTTTTTT.

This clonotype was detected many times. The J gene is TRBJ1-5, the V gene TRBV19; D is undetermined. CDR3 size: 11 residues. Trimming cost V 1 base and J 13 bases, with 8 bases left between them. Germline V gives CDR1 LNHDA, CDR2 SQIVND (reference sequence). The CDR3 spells CASSIGHGQHF. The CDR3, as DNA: TGTGCCAGTAGTATAGGCCACGGTCAGCATTTT.

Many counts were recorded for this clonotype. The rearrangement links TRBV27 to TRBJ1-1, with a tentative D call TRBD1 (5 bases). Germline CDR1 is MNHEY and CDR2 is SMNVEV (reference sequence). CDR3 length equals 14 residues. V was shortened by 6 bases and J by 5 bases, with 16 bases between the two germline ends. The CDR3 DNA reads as TGTGCCAGCAGCCTAGAGCCAGGGTGGACTGAAGCTTTCTTT. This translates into CASSLEPGWTEAFF.